These T cell receptor beta chains were read from a single sample in a study of blood T cell repertoires in COVID-19. This table comes from immunoSEQ multiplex PCR, and its TCRdb copy is limited to in-frame clones, with some not included. This sample yields some 170,000 clones, of which about 78% are seen a single time; roughly 9.4% belongs to the top ten. Input material: peripheral blood. The receptors stem from a woman between 50 and 59 years old with active or convalescent COVID-19. Each CDR3 is given with its conserved first and last residue. The order of the fields is J gene, D gene, V gene, clone size, CDR3 DNA, CDR3 protein. D genes are given only for firm matches. Part of the rows lack a size; the others show once, few, many or a class for expanded clones.

>TRBJ2-1|NA|TRBV15|NA
TGTGCCACCAGCAGAGGTCTAGGTTACAATGAGCAGTTCTTC
CATSRGLGYNEQFF
>TRBJ2-3|NA|TRBV4-1|NA
TGCGCCAGCAGCCAAGAAGGGCGGGGCACAGATACGCAGTATTTT
CASSQEGRGTDTQYF
>TRBJ2-1|NA|TRBV10-2|NA
TGCGCCAGCAGTGACGGTAAGCGGACTGAGCAGTTCTTC
CASSDGKRTEQFF
>TRBJ2-1|TRBD1|TRBV29-1|NA
TGCAGCGTTGAGTCCAGGGGGATAAACAATGAGCAGTTCTTC
CSVESRGINNEQFF
>TRBJ2-7|TRBD1|TRBV28|NA
TGTGCCAGCAGTTTACCCCTAACAGGGGCGAGGTTAGGGGAGCAGTACTTC
CASSLPLTGARLGEQYF
>TRBJ1-2|NA|TRBV30|few
TGTGCCTGGGCACCAGGGCACTATGGCTACACCTTC
CAWAPGHYGYTF
>TRBJ2-1|TRBD1|TRBV6-5|NA
TGTGCCAGCAGCGTAGGGGACAGGGCAAAGTTCTTC
CASSVGDRAKFF
>TRBJ1-4|NA|TRBV7-2|NA
TGTGCCAGCAGCCCCCAGACAGCGAATTCTGAAAAACTGTTTTTT
CASSPQTANSEKLFF
>TRBJ1-4|NA|TRBV5-6|NA
TGTGCCAGCAGCTTGGCCGGGGTAGGGGAAAAACTGTTTTTT
CASSLAGVGEKLFF
>TRBJ2-7|NA|TRBV13|NA
TGTGCCAGCAGCTTAGCGGACATGCAGGACGAGCAGTACTTC
CASSLADMQDEQYF
>TRBJ2-2|TRBD1|TRBV5-6|NA
TGTGCCAGCAGCCCCGGGACAGGGGCCACCACCGGGGAGCTGTTTTTT
CASSPGTGATTGELFF
>TRBJ2-1|TRBD2|TRBV10-3|NA
TGTGCCATCAGTGAGTCGACGGGAGGATCTGTTAATGAGCAGTTCTTC
CAISESTGGSVNEQFF
>TRBJ1-1|NA|TRBV18|many
TGTGCCAGCTCACCACCGCAGGTTCTGAACACTGAAGCTTTCTTT
CASSPPQVLNTEAFF
>TRBJ2-3|TRBD2|TRBV10-2|NA
TGCGCCAGTCAGAGCGGGGATGGCACAGATACGCAGTATTTT
CASQSGDGTDTQYF
>TRBJ2-2|TRBD2|TRBV5-4|NA
TGTGCCAGCAGCTTGATAGCGGGGGGCCGAACCGGGGAGCTGTTTTTT
CASSLIAGGRTGELFF
>TRBJ1-2|NA|TRBV10-3|once
TGTGCCATCAGTGAGTCCGTGGCACCTGGCTACACCTTC
CAISESVAPGYTF
>TRBJ2-7|NA|TRBV21-1|NA
TGTGCCAGCAGCAAATGCGGCTATCCCTACGAGCAGTACTTC
CASSKCGYPYEQYF
>TRBJ1-6|NA|TRBV11-2|NA
TGTGCCAGCAGCTCCACTTCCTCACCCCTCCACTTT
CASSSTSSPLHF
>TRBJ1-1|NA|TRBV6-5|few
TGTGCCAGCAGGACTCTTGGCACTGAAGCTTTCTTT
CASRTLGTEAFF
>TRBJ1-3|NA|TRBV18|once
TGTGCCAGCTCACCAGGGGGCGAAAACACCATATATTTT
CASSPGGENTIYF
>TRBJ1-2|TRBD1|TRBV30|NA
TGTGCCTGGGGGCAGGGGGCGCAAGGCTACACCTTC
CAWGQGAQGYTF
>TRBJ2-6|NA|TRBV28|NA
TGTGCCAGCAGTTTAGTAGTCGTCAGGGATATCTCTGGGGCCAACGTCCTGACTTTC
CASSLVVVRDISGANVLTF
>TRBJ1-2|TRBD1|TRBV18|NA
TGTGCCAGCTCACCCCAGGGGACAGGGAATTCCTATGGCTACACCTTC
CASSPQGTGNSYGYTF
>TRBJ1-2|NA|TRBV6-5|NA
TGTGCCAGCACCCCGCGGAACAACAACTATGGCTACACCTTC
CASTPRNNNYGYTF
>TRBJ2-1|NA|TRBV19|NA
TGTGCCAGTATAGCATCCGTGGCGGCGCGGTCCTACAATGAGCAGTTCTTC
CASIASVAARSYNEQFF
>TRBJ2-3|TRBD1|TRBV7-3|NA
TGTGCCAGCAGCTTACAGGGGGCGCGTGCAGATACGCAGTATTTT
CASSLQGARADTQYF
>TRBJ1-5|NA|TRBV15|NA
TGTGCCACCAGCAGAGTAGGGGAAGTGAAGCCCCAGCATTTT
CATSRVGEVKPQHF
>TRBJ1-2|NA|TRBV27|NA
TGTGCCAGCAGTGCCTCCGGACAGGGCTACACCTTC
CASSASGQGYTF
>TRBJ1-5|NA|TRBV7-3|NA
TGTGCCAGCAGCCATAACGGGAGGGAGAGGGTTGGCAATCAGCCCCAGCATTTT
CASSHNGRERVGNQPQHF
>TRBJ1-1|NA|TRBV6-5|NA
TGTGCCAGCACCCAAAGGGGGGGTACAGCTTTCTTT
CASTQRGGTAFF
>TRBJ2-1|NA|TRBV12-2|once
TGTGCAAGTCGCTTCTCGAGCAATGAGCAGTTCTTC
CASRFSSNEQFF
>TRBJ2-1|TRBD2|TRBV18|once
TGTGCCAGCTCACCCCTAGCGGGGAACGGCAATGAGCAGTTCTTC
CASSPLAGNGNEQFF
>TRBJ2-5|TRBD1|TRBV6-5|NA
TGTGCCAGCAGTCCGTCCGGGACAGAACAAGAGACCCAGTACTTC
CASSPSGTEQETQYF
>TRBJ1-4|NA|TRBV28|NA
TGTGCCAGCAGACAGTCTAATGAAAAACTGTTTTTT
CASRQSNEKLFF
>TRBJ2-1|TRBD1|TRBV5-1|NA
TGCGCCAGCAGCCAGCCGGGACAGGGTCAGTTGCTCTTC
CASSQPGQGQLLF
>TRBJ2-3|TRBD2|TRBV7-3|NA
TGTGCCAGCAGCTCCCGCGGGAGGACCACAGATACGCAGTATTTT
CASSSRGRTTDTQYF
>TRBJ2-1|NA|TRBV4-3|NA
TGCGCCAGCAGCCCGACGGGCAGGGTACAGTTCTTC
CASSPTGRVQFF
>TRBJ2-2|TRBD1|TRBV2|NA
TGTGCCAGCAGTATCAACAGGGGGCGTAACGGGGAGCTGTTTTTT
CASSINRGRNGELFF
>TRBJ2-3|TRBD2|TRBV30|NA
TGTGCCTGGAGTGTAGGGTTTGGGGCGGGAGTAGAAGATACGCAGTATTTT
CAWSVGFGAGVEDTQYF
>TRBJ2-3|TRBD1|TRBV27|NA
TGTGCCAGCAGTTTTCAGGGGGCCACAGATACGCAGTATTTT
CASSFQGATDTQYF
>TRBJ1-2|TRBD1|TRBV7-2|NA
TGTGCCAGCAGCTTCACAGGGGGCGCGACAAATGGCTACACCTTC
CASSFTGGATNGYTF
>TRBJ1-5|NA|TRBV6-2/TRBV6-3|NA
TGTGCCAGCAGTTACGTGGGGGCCCGGCGGCCCCAGCATTTT
CASSYVGARRPQHF
>TRBJ2-7|TRBD2|TRBV7-9|many
TGTGCCAGCAGCCTCGGGGGTAGCGGGGATTACGAGCAGTACTTC
CASSLGGSGDYEQYF